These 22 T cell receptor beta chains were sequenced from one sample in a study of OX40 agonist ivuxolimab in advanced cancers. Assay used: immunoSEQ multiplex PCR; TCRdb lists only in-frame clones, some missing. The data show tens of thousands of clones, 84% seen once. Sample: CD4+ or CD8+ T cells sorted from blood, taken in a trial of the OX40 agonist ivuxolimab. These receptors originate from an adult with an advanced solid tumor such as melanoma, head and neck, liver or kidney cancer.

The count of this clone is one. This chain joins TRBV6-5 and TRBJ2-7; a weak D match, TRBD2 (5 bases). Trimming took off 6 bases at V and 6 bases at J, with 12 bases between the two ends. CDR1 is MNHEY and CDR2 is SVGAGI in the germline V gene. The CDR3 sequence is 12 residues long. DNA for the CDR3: TGTGCCAGCAGCCCCTGGGCGGGCGAGCAGTACTTC. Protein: CASSPWAGEQYF.

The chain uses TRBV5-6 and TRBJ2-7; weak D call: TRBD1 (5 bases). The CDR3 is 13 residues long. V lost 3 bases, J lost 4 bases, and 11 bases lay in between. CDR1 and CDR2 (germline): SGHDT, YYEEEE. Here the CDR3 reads CASSWGRGYEQYF. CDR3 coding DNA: TGTGCCAGCAGCTGGGGAAGGGGTTACGAGCAGTACTTC.

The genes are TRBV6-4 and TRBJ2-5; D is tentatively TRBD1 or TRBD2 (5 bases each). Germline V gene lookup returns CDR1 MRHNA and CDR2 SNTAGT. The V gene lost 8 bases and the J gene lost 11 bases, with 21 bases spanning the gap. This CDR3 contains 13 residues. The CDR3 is CASPPGHPTKQYF. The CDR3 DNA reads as TGTGCCAGCCCGCCGGGGCACCCTACGAAGCAGTACTTC.

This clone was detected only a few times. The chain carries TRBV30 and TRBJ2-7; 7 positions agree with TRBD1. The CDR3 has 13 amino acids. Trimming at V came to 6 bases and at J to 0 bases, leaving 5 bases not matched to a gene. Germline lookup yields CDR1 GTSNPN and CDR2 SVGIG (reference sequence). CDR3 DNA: TGTGCCTGTACAGGGGCCAGCTCCTACGAGCAGTACTTC. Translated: CACTGASSYEQYF.

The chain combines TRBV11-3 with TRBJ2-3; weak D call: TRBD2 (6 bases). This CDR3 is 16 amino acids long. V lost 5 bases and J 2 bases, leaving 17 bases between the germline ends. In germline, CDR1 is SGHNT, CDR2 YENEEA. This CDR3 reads CASSPRGRGTTDTQYF. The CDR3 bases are TGTGCCAGCAGCCCCCGCGGCCGGGGGACCACAGATACGCAGTATTTT.

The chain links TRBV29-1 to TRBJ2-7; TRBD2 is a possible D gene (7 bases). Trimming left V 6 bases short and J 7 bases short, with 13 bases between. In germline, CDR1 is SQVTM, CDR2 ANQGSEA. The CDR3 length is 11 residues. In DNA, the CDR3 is TGCAGCGTCTCTAGGGGGGGAGAGCAGTACTTC. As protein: CSVSRGGEQYF.

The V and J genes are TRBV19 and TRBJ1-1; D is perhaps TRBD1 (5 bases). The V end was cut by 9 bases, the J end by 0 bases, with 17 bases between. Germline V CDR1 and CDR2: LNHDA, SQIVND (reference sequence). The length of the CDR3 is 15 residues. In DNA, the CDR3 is TGTGCCAGCGAGACCGGGACCGAGATGAACACTGAAGCTTTCTTT. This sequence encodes CASETGTEMNTEAFF.

CDR3 sequence (DNA): TGTGCCTGGAGTGTGCCTAGCGGGGGGGCAAGGCAGTACTTC. This sequence encodes CAWSVPSGGARQYF. The chain couples TRBV30 to TRBJ2-7; 12 bases map to TRBD2. The CDR3 has 14 residues. CDR1 GTSNPN and CDR2 SVGIG come from the germline V gene (reference sequence). V trimming: 0 bases; J trimming: 9 bases; junction bases outside the gene matches: 6. Filled out from reference TRBV30 and TRBJ2-7, the complete variable domain reads SQTIHQWPATLVQPVGSPLSLECTVEGTSNPNLYWYRQAAGRGLQLLFYSVGIGQISSEVPQNLSASRPQDRQFILSSKKLLLSDSGFYLCAWSVPSGGARQYFGPGTRLTVT.

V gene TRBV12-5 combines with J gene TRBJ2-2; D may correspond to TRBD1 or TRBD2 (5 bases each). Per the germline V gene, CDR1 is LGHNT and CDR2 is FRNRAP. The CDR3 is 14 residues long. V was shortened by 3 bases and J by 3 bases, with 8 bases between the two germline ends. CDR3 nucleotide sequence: TGTGCTAGTGGTTTCGAGGGGCACACCGGGGAGCTGTTTTTT. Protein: CASGFEGHTGELFF.

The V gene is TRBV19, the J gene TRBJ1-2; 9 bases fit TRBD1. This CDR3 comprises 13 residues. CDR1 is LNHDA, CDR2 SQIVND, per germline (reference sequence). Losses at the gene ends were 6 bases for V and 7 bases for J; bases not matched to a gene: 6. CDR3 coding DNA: TGTGCCAGTAGGGGGGGACAGGGCCCTGGCTACACCTTC. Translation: CASRGGQGPGYTF.

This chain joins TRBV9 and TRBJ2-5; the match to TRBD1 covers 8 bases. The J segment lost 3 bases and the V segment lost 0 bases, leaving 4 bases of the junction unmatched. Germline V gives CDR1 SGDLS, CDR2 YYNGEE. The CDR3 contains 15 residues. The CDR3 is CASSVAGGLKETQYF. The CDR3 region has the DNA TGTGCCAGCAGCGTAGCAGGGGGCTTGAAAGAGACCCAGTACTTC.

The CDR3 DNA follows: TGTGCCAGCAGCTTAGTCGGGCTCGTCGCGGGCAATGAGCAGTTCTTC. It specifies CASSLVGLVAGNEQFF. The chain carries TRBV7-2 and TRBJ2-1; a weak D match, TRBD2 (5 bases). Deletions cut 1 base from V and 6 bases from J, with 16 bases between. Germline-derived CDR1 and CDR2 are SGHTA and FQGNSA. The CDR3 is 16 amino acids.

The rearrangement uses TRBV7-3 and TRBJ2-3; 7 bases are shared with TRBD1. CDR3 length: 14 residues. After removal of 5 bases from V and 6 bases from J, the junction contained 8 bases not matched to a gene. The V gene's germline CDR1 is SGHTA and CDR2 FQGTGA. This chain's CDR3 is CASSILRDSDTQYF. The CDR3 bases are TGTGCCAGCAGCATACTCCGGGACAGTGATACGCAGTATTTT.

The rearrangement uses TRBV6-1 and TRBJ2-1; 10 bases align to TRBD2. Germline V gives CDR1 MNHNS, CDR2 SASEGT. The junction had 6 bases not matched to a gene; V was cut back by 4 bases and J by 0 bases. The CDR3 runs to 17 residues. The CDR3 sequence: CASSGFSSGSSYNEQFF. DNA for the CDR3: TGTGCCAGCAGTGGGTTTTCTAGCGGGAGCTCCTACAATGAGCAGTTCTTC.

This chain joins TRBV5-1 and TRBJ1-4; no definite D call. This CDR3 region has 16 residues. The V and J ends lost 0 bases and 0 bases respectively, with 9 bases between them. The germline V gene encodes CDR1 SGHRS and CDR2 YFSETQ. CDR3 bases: TGCGCCAGCAGCTTGGGGAAGGGAACAACTAATGAAAAACTGTTTTTT. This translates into CASSLGKGTTNEKLFF.

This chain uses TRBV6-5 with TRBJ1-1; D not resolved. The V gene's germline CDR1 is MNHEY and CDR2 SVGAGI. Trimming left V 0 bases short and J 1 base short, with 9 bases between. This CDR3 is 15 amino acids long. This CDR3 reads CASSYSISGNTEAFF. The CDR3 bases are TGTGCCAGCAGTTACTCGATCTCGGGGAACACTGAAGCTTTCTTT.

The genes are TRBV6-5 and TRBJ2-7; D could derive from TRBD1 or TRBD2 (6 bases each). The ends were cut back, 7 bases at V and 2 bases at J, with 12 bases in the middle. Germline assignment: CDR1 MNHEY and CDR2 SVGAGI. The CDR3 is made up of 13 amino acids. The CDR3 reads CASIGGGAYEQYF. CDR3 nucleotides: TGTGCCAGCATAGGAGGGGGAGCCTACGAGCAGTACTTC.

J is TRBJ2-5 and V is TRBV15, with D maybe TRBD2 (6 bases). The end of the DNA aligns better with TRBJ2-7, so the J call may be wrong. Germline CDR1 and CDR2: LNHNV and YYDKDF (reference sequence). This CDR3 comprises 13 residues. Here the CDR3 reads CATAGWGRYEQYF. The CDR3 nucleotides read TGTGCCACCGCGGGGTGGGGACGCTACGAGCAGTACTTC.

The CDR3 here is CASRPGTGAEETQYF. The CDR3 DNA reads as TGTGCCAGCAGACCCGGGACAGGGGCCGAAGAGACCCAGTACTTC. The rearrangement joins TRBV27 to TRBJ2-5; TRBD1 agrees at 10 bases. Unmatched junction bases numbered 7, after V lost 6 bases and J lost 3 bases. Germline CDR1 reads MNHEY; CDR2 reads SMNVEV (reference sequence). The CDR3 loop spans 15 amino acids.

In DNA form, the CDR3 reads TGTGCCAGCAGCTTAGATCCGGCAGCCCTCTATGGCTACACCTTC. Amino acid sequence: CASSLDPAALYGYTF. The genes are TRBV11-2 and TRBJ1-2; D is unresolved. The CDR3 is made up of 15 amino acids. CDR1 and CDR2 (germline): SGHAT, FQNNGV. The V end was cut by 0 bases, the J end by 4 bases, with 12 bases between.

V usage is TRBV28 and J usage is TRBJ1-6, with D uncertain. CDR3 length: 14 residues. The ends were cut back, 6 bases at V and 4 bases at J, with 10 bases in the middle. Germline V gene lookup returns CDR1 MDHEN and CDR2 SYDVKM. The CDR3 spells CASSEQQYNSPLHF. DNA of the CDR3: TGTGCCAGCAGCGAACAGCAGTATAATTCACCCCTCCACTTT.

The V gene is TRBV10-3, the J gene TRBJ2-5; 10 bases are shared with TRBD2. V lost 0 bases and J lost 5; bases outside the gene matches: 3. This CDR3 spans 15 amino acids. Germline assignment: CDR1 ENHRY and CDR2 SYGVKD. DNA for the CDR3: TGTGCCATCAGTGAGTCGCTAGCGGGAGCGGAGACCCAGTACTTC. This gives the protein CAISESLAGAETQYF.